This TCR beta chain is drawn from a study of blood T cell repertoires in COVID-19. Study-wide background: Whether acute or convalescent, the COVID-19 samples came from the United States, Italy and Spain. Nucleic acid was either cDNA or gDNA, and it came from T cells, B-cell-depleted T cells, or PBMCs.

CDR3 length: 13 residues. V lost 5 bases and J lost 6, with 13 bases in between. Looked up from germline, CDR1 is MNHNS and CDR2 is SASEGT. Authors' processing steps: Amplification of reference gene primers provided the estimated nucleated cell counts. Clones were sequenced by immunoSEQ multiplex PCR, and TCRdb holds only the in-frame ones, with some missing. D and trimming come from the DNA, and the V and J calls and clone size come from that table. The repertoire includes roughly 160,000 clones, 90% of them detected once, and about 0.54% sits in the top ten. The V and J genes are TRBV6-1 and TRBJ1-2; D remains unclear. Sequencing used peripheral blood. This sequence was found in a man aged 50 or older with acute or convalescent COVID-19. The CDR3 reads CASSPQEGDGYTF. The CDR3 DNA is TGTGCCAGCAGTCCCCAGGAAGGTGATGGCTACACCTTC.